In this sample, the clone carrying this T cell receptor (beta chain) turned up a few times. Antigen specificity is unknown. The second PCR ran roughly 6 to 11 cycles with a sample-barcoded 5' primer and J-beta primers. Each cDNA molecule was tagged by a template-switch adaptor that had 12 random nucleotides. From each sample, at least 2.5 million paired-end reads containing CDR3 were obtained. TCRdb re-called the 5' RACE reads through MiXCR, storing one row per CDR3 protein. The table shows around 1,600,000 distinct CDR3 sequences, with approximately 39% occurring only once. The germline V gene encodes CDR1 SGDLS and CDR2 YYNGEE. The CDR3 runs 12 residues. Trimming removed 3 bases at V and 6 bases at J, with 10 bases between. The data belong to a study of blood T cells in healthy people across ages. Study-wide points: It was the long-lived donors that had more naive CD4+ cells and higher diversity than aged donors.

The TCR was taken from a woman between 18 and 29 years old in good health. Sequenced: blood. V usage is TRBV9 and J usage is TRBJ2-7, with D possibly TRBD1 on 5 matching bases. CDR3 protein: CASSARVGEQYF. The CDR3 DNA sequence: TGTGCCAGCAGCGCCAGGGTGGGCGAGCAGTACTTC.